Listed below are T cell receptor beta chains from one sample, sequenced in a study of shared clonotypes between healthy human individuals. The repertoire was sequenced with immunoSEQ multiplex PCR; TCRdb's copy has only in-frame clones and lacks some. The profile covers almost 700,000 clones, with about 91% appearing a single time and nearly 25% taken by the ten largest. Sequencing was done on a sample of naive CD8+ T cells sorted from blood. Every receptor here comes from a man aged 25-45 years in good health. Both conserved end residues are part of each CDR3. The D gene is left open where the match is weak. The listing skips clone size in some rows; elsewhere it reads once, few, many or a size class.

j_gene | abundance | d_gene | v_gene | CDR3aa | CDR3nt
TRBJ1-5 | . | TRBD1 | TRBV7-9 | CASTSEGGGQPQHF | TGTGCCAGCACCTCAGAAGGGGGCGGTCAGCCCCAGCATTTT
TRBJ1-5 | . | . | TRBV6-1 | CASSDTGRGNQPQHF | TGTGCCAGCAGTGATACAGGTAGGGGCAATCAGCCCCAGCATTTT
TRBJ2-2 | once | TRBD1 | TRBV5-4 | CASSYGQVNTGELFF | TGTGCCAGCAGCTACGGACAGGTGAACACCGGGGAGCTGTTTTTT
TRBJ2-2 | . | . | TRBV19 | CAGGNTGELFF | TGTGCCGGGGGTAACACCGGGGAGCTGTTTTTT
TRBJ2-7 | . | . | TRBV11-1 | CASSLKPRPLIGTNYEQYF | TGTGCCAGCAGCTTAAAACCCCGGCCGTTGATAGGGACCAACTACGAGCAGTACTTC
TRBJ2-3 | . | . | TRBV29-1 | CSVVGRGDPTDTQYF | TGCAGCGTTGTGGGGCGAGGGGACCCCACAGATACGCAGTATTTT
TRBJ2-1 | . | . | TRBV5-4 | CASSFAHRPYNEQFF | TGTGCCAGCAGCTTCGCGCATAGGCCGTACAATGAGCAGTTCTTC
TRBJ2-1 | . | TRBD1 | TRBV5-4 | CASSLTGTGYNEQFF | TGTGCCAGCAGCTTGACCGGGACAGGGTACAATGAGCAGTTCTTC
TRBJ2-1 | once | TRBD1 | TRBV15 | CATSVEAGTGLRNEQFF | TGTGCCACCAGCGTAGAAGCCGGGACAGGGCTGCGGAATGAGCAGTTCTTC
TRBJ1-1 | . | . | TRBV7-9 | CASSWPGNMNTEAFF | TGTGCCAGCAGCTGGCCAGGGAACATGAACACTGAAGCTTTCTTT
TRBJ2-1 | . | . | TRBV11-2 | CASSLPNGPAAYNEQFF | TGTGCCAGCAGCTTACCGAATGGGCCGGCTGCCTACAATGAGCAGTTCTTC
TRBJ2-4 | . | TRBD2 | TRBV7-8 | CASSPPGGRSKNIQYF | TGTGCCAGCAGCCCGCCGGGGGGGCGATCCAAAAACATTCAGTACTTC
TRBJ2-3 | . | . | TRBV28 | CASSSGQSTDTQYF | TGTGCCAGCAGTTCTGGACAGAGCACAGATACGCAGTATTTT
TRBJ2-1 | . | TRBD2 | TRBV6-5 | CASRGRGLTANEQFF | TGTGCCAGCCGGGGCCGGGGACTAACCGCTAATGAGCAGTTCTTC
TRBJ2-4 | once | TRBD2 | TRBV9 | CASSVGLAGGRVIQYF | TGTGCCAGCAGCGTGGGACTAGCGGGAGGTAGGGTCATTCAGTACTTC
TRBJ1-1 | . | . | TRBV6-1 | CASSVRGRTEAFF | TGTGCCAGCAGTGTGAGGGGACGGACTGAAGCTTTCTTT
TRBJ2-7 | . | TRBD1 | TRBV9 | CASSAGPGQTYEQYF | TGTGCCAGCAGCGCGGGACCGGGACAGACCTACGAGCAGTACTTC
TRBJ2-7 | . | . | TRBV15 | CATGSGDAGEQYF | TGTGCCACCGGGTCGGGAGATGCAGGAGAGCAGTACTTC
TRBJ2-2 | . | . | TRBV5-1 | CASSLMAGNTGELFF | TGCGCCAGCAGCTTGATGGCAGGGAACACCGGGGAGCTGTTTTTT
TRBJ2-4 | . | . | TRBV5-4 | CASSLPGDPNIQYF | TGTGCCAGCAGTTTACCGGGAGACCCAAACATTCAGTACTTC
TRBJ1-4 | once | TRBD1 | TRBV9 | CASSLGQGATNEKLFF | TGTGCCAGCAGCCTAGGACAGGGGGCAACTAATGAAAAACTGTTTTTT
TRBJ2-1 | . | TRBD2 | TRBV27 | CASSLSLGLADRKEQFF | TGTGCCAGCAGTTTATCCCTAGGACTAGCGGACAGGAAAGAGCAGTTCTTC
TRBJ2-1 | . | TRBD2 | TRBV9 | CASSFNILAGGYNEQFF | TGTGCCAGCAGCTTCAACATCCTAGCGGGAGGGTACAATGAGCAGTTCTTC
TRBJ2-7 | . | . | TRBV10-3 | CAISESKFYPDNEQYF | TGTGCCATCAGTGAGTCGAAATTCTATCCGGACAACGAGCAGTACTTC
TRBJ2-7 | . | . | TRBV4-1 | CASSQGSHGQPPYF | TGCGCCAGCAGCCAGGGGAGCCACGGACAGCCCCCGTACTTC
TRBJ2-3 | . | . | TRBV5-5 | CASSGSASDTQYF | TGTGCCAGCAGTGGATCGGCATCAGATACGCAGTATTTT
TRBJ2-7 | . | . | TRBV11-1 | CASSWGSSYEQYF | TGTGCCAGCAGCTGGGGGAGCTCCTACGAGCAGTACTTC
TRBJ2-2 | . | . | TRBV29-1 | CSVETQGVGTGELFF | TGCAGCGTGGAGACACAGGGAGTAGGGACCGGGGAGCTGTTTTTT
TRBJ2-1 | few | . | TRBV27 | CASSLSPGNEQFF | TGTGCCAGCAGTTTATCGCCGGGGAATGAGCAGTTCTTC
TRBJ2-2 | . | TRBD1 | TRBV7-9 | CASSPWDSADVGTGELFF | TGTGCCAGCAGCCCGTGGGACAGCGCTGATGTGGGCACCGGGGAGCTGTTTTTT
TRBJ2-3 | . | TRBD1 | TRBV7-6 | CASSSGQGSTDTQYF | TGTGCCAGCAGCTCCGGACAGGGGAGCACAGATACGCAGTATTTT
TRBJ1-1 | . | TRBD1 | TRBV9 | CASNSQGLNTEAFF | TGTGCCAGCAACTCACAGGGGTTGAACACTGAAGCTTTCTTT
TRBJ2-7 | . | TRBD2 | TRBV11-3 | CASSYTGTSGRLSYEQYF | TGTGCCAGCAGTTATACCGGGACTAGCGGGCGCCTCTCCTACGAGCAGTACTTC
TRBJ2-7 | . | TRBD2 | TRBV7-6 | CASSTIIAGGSSYEQYF | TGTGCCAGCAGCACTATAATAGCGGGAGGGAGCTCCTACGAGCAGTACTTC
TRBJ2-1 | many | TRBD1 | TRBV19 | CASSPGQGVGNEQFF | TGTGCCAGTAGCCCGGGACAGGGGGTGGGCAATGAGCAGTTCTTC
TRBJ2-7 | . | TRBD2 | TRBV5-4 | CASRIAGSYEQYF | TGTGCCAGCAGAATAGCGGGTAGCTACGAGCAGTACTTC
TRBJ2-3 | . | . | TRBV2 | CARVAREMIDTQYF | TGTGCCAGGGTTGCCCGGGAGATGATAGATACGCAGTATTTT
TRBJ1-2 | . | . | TRBV11-3 | CASSSYNYGYTF | TGTGCCAGCAGCTCGTATAACTATGGCTACACCTTC
TRBJ2-1 | . | TRBD2 | TRBV27 | CASSSFSSGRLNEQFF | TGTGCCAGCAGTTCGTTCTCTAGCGGGAGGCTCAATGAGCAGTTCTTC
TRBJ2-1 | . | TRBD2 | TRBV5-1 | CASSYSSGRGNEQFF | TGCGCCAGCAGCTATTCTAGCGGGAGGGGCAATGAGCAGTTCTTC
TRBJ2-5 | . | . | TRBV11-2 | CASRPGLEETQYF | TGTGCCAGCAGACCAGGGTTGGAAGAGACCCAGTACTTC
TRBJ2-5 | once | TRBD2 | TRBV29-1 | CSVRLAGGGETQYF | TGCAGCGTTCGACTAGCGGGAGGAGGCGAGACCCAGTACTTC
TRBJ1-2 | . | . | TRBV9 | CASSVATKGGYTF | TGTGCCAGCAGCGTAGCTACTAAGGGGGGTTACACCTTC
TRBJ1-2 | . | . | TRBV2 | CASSEVGTLDSYTF | TGTGCCAGCAGTGAAGTAGGGACCCTCGATAGCTACACCTTC
TRBJ2-3 | . | . | TRBV7-9 | CASSAGTSDTQYF | TGTGCCAGCAGCGCTGGGACTTCAGATACGCAGTATTTT
TRBJ1-2 | . | . | TRBV9 | CASKDRSYGYTF | TGTGCCAGCAAGGACAGATCCTATGGCTACACCTTC
TRBJ2-1 | . | . | TRBV6-1 | CASSGLTGPVNEQFF | TGTGCCAGCAGTGGCTTAACCGGGCCCGTTAATGAGCAGTTCTTC